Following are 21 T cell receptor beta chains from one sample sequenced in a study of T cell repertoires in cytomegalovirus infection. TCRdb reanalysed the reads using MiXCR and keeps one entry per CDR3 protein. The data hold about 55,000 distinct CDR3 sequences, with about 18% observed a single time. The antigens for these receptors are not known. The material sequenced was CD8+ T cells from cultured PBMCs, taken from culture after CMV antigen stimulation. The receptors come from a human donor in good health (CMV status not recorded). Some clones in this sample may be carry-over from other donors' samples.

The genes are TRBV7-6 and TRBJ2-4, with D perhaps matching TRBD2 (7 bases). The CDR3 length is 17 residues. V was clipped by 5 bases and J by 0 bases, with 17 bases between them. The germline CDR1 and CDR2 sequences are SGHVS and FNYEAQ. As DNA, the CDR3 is TGTGCCAGCAGCCCCCGGGGGGCAACCTTAGCCAAAAACATTCAGTACTTC. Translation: CASSPRGATLAKNIQYF.

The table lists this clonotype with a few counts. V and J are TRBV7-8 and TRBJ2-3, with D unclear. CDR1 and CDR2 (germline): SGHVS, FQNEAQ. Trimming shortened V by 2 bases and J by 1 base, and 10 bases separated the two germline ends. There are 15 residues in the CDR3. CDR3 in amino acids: CASSLQASGTDTQYF. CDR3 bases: TGTGCCAGCAGCTTACAGGCATCGGGCACAGATACGCAGTATTTT.

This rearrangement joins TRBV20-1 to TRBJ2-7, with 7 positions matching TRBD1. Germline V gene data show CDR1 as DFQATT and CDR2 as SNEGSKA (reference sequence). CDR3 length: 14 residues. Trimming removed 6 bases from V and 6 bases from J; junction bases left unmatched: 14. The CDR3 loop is CSATGTVASGEQYF. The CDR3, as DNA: TGCAGTGCCACTGGGACAGTCGCCTCGGGCGAGCAGTACTTC.

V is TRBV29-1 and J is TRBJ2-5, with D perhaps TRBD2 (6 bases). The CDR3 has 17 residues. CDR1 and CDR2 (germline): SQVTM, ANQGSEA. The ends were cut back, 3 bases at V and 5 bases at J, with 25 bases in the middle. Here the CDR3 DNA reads TGCAGCGTTGAGATCGATGTGGGACGGGAGTTAGGGGAGACCCAGTACTTC. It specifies CSVEIDVGRELGETQYF. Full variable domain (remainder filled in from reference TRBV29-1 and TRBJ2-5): SAVISQKPSRDICQRGTSLTIQCQVDSQVTMMFWYRQQPGQSLTLIATANQGSEATYESGFVIDKFPISRPNLTFSTLTVSNMSPEDSSIYLCSVEIDVGRELGETQYFGPGTRLLVL.

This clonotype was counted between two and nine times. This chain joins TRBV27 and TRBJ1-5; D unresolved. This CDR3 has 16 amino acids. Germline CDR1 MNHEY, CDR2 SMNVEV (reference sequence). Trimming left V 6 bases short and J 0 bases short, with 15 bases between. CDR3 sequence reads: CASSPQGPYSNQPQHF. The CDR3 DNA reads TGTGCCAGCAGCCCCCAAGGCCCTTATAGCAATCAGCCCCAGCATTTT.

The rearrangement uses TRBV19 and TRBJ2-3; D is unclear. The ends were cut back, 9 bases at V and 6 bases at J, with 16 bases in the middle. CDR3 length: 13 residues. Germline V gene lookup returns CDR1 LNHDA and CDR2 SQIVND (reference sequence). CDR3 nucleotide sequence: TGTGCCAGAATTGACGACCATGGGGATACGCAGTATTTT. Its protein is CARIDDHGDTQYF.

In nucleotides, the CDR3 is TGTGCTAGTGGTGTCGGAGATGAGCAGTTCTTC. Protein sequence: CASGVGDEQFF. This chain uses TRBV12-5 with TRBJ2-1; D unclear. Trimming removed 5 bases at V and 8 bases at J, with 7 bases between. This CDR3 has 11 amino acids. The V gene's germline CDR1 is LGHNT and CDR2 FRNRAP.

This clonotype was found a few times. DNA of the CDR3: TGTGCCAGCAGTTACTTAGGGGGCGGCCCTGAGCAGTTCTTC. It specifies CASSYLGGGPEQFF. This chain links TRBV6-2 or TRBV6-3 with TRBJ2-1; the match to TRBD1 covers 7 bases. Germline assignment: CDR1 MNHEY and CDR2 SVGEGT. The CDR3 runs to 14 residues. The ends lost 1 base at V and 9 bases at J; junction bases unmatched: 6.

As DNA, the CDR3 is TGTGCCAGCAGCCCATTGGGTAGCGGGAGGGTTTTCGGGGAGACCCAGTACTTC. It translates to CASSPLGSGRVFGETQYF. V is TRBV7-8 and J is TRBJ2-5; TRBD2 agrees at 11 bases. Trimming cost V 5 bases and J 5 bases; bases outside gene matches: 16. Germline lookup yields CDR1 SGHVS and CDR2 FQNEAQ. This CDR3 spans 18 amino acids.

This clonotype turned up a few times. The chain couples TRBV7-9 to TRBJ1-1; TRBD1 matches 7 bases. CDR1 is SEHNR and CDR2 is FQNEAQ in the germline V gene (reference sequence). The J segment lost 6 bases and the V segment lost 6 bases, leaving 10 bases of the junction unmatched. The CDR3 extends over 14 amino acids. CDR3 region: CASRPPGQISEAFF. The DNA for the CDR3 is TGTGCCAGCAGACCTCCGGGACAGATCTCTGAAGCTTTCTTT.

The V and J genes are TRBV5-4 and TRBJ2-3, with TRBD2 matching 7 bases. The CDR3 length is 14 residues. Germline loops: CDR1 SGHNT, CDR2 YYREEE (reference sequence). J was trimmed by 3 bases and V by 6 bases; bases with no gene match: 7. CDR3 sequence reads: CASTWGAGTDTQYF. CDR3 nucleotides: TGTGCCAGCACCTGGGGAGCGGGAACAGATACGCAGTATTTT.

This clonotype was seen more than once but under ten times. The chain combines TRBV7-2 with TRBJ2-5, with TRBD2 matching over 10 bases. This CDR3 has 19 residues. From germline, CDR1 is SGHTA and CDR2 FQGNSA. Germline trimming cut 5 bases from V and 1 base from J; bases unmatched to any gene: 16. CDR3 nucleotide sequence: TGTGCCAGCAGCCATCCTCGGGAAGCGGGAGGGACCTTCCAAGAGACCCAGTACTTC. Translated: CASSHPREAGGTFQETQYF.

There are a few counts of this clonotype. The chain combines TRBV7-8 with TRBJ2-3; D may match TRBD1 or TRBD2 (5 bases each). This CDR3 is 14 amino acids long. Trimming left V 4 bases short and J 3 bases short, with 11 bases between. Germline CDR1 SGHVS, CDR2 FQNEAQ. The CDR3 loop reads CASSSREGTDTQYF. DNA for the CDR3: TGTGCCAGCAGCTCCCGTGAGGGGACAGATACGCAGTATTTT. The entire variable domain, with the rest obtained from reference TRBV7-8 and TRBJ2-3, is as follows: GAGVSQSPRYKVAKRGQDVALRCDPISGHVSLFWYQQALGQGPEFLTYFQNEAQLDKSGLPSDRFFAERPEGSVSTLKIQRTQQEDSAVYLCASSSREGTDTQYFGPGTRLTVL.

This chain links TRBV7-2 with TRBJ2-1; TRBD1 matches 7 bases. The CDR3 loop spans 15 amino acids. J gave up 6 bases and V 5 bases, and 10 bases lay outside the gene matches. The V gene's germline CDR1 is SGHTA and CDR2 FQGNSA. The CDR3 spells CASSLNRGRLNEQFF. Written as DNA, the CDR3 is TGTGCCAGCAGCCTCAACAGGGGACGTCTCAATGAGCAGTTCTTC.

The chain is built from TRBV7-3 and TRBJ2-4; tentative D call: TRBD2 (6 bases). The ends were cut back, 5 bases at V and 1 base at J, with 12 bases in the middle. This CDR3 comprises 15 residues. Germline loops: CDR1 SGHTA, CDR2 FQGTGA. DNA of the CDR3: TGTGCCAGCAGCGAGGGCCGGGGGGCCAAAAACATTCAGTACTTC. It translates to CASSEGRGAKNIQYF.

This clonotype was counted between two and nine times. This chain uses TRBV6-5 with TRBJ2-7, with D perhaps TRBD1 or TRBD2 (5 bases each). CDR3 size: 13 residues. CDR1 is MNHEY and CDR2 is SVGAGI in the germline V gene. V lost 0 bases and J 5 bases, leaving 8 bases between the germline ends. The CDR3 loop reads CASSYSRGNEQYF. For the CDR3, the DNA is TGTGCCAGCAGTTACTCGAGGGGTAACGAGCAGTACTTC.

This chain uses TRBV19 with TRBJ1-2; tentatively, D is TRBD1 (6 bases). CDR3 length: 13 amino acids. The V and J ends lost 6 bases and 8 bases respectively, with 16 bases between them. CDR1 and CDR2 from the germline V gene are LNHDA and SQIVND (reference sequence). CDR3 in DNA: TGTGCCAGTAGGCCGACAGGCCCCCAGGGCTACACCTTC. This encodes CASRPTGPQGYTF.

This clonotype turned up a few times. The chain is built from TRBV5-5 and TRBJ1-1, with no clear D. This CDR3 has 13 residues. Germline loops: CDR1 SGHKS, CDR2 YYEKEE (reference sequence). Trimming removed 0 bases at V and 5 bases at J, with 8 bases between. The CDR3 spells CASSLGRMTEAFF. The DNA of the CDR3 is TGTGCCAGCAGCTTGGGCAGGATGACTGAAGCTTTCTTT.

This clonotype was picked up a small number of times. For the CDR3, the DNA is TGTGCCAGCAGTTTATCGCAGAGAAACATTCAGTACTTC. It translates to CASSLSQRNIQYF. The V and J genes are TRBV27 and TRBJ2-4; D remains unclear. The CDR3 covers 13 residues. The V and J ends lost 0 bases and 6 bases respectively, with 6 bases between them. Germline V gives CDR1 MNHEY, CDR2 SMNVEV (reference sequence).

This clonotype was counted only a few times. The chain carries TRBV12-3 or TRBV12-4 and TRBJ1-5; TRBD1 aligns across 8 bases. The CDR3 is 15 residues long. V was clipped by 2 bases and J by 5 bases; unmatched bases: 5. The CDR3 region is CASSLRQGMDQPQHF. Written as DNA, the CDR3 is TGTGCCAGCAGTTTAAGACAGGGGATGGATCAGCCCCAGCATTTT.

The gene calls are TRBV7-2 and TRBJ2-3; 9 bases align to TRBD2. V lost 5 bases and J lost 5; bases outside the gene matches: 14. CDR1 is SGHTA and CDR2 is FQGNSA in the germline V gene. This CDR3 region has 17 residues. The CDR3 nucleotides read TGTGCCAGCAGCATGATCGCGGGAGGGCCAAGGGAAGATACGCAGTATTTT. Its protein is CASSMIAGGPREDTQYF.